The 31 T cell receptor beta chains in this list originate from one sample, sequenced in a study of OX40 agonist ivuxolimab in advanced cancers. Generated by immunoSEQ multiplex PCR, the TCRdb table keeps only in-frame clones and is missing some. The data contain some 80,000 clones, about 81% of them singletons. The sequencing here drew on CD4+ or CD8+ T cells sorted from blood, taken in a trial of the OX40 agonist ivuxolimab. The receptors were sampled from an adult with an advanced solid tumor such as melanoma, head and neck, liver or kidney cancer.

The V gene is TRBV11-2, the J gene TRBJ2-5, with 7 bases identical to TRBD2. Germline V gene data show CDR1 as SGHAT and CDR2 as FQNNGV. V trimming: 5 bases; J trimming: 5 bases; junction bases outside the gene matches: 5. The length of the CDR3 is 13 residues. The CDR3 protein is CASSPREGETQYF. The DNA for the CDR3 is TGTGCCAGCAGCCCGAGGGAGGGTGAGACCCAGTACTTC.

The V and J genes are TRBV4-3 and TRBJ2-3; TRBD2 agrees at 8 bases. The CDR3 consists of 18 residues. Germline V lookup: CDR1 LGHNA, CDR2 YSLEER. Losses at the gene ends were 4 bases for V and 6 bases for J; bases not matched to a gene: 18. CDR3 sequence reads: CASSLEPRTSRRGDTQYF. CDR3 nucleotides: TGCGCCAGCAGCCTAGAACCACGGACTAGCCGGAGAGGGGATACGCAGTATTTT.

This chain connects TRBV11-2 to TRBJ2-2; D is perhaps TRBD1 or TRBD2 (5 bases each). Germline lookup yields CDR1 SGHAT and CDR2 FQNNGV. CDR3 length: 15 residues. With 4 bases removed from V and 5 bases from J, the gap between germline ends came to 14 bases. The CDR3 reads CASSSGHGVTGELFF. The DNA for the CDR3 is TGTGCCAGCAGCTCTGGACACGGGGTTACCGGGGAGCTGTTTTTT.

The chain couples TRBV6-5 to TRBJ2-1; maybe TRBD1 (6 bases). Germline V gene data show CDR1 as MNHEY and CDR2 as SVGAGI. V lost 2 bases to trimming and J lost 7 bases, with 12 bases between them. The CDR3 has 14 amino acids. CDR3 bases: TGTGCCAGCAGTTACGATTACAGGGCGAATGAGCAGTTCTTC. Amino acids: CASSYDYRANEQFF.

The chain recombines TRBV11-2 with TRBJ1-1, with D perhaps matching TRBD1 (6 bases). The V and J ends lost 4 bases and 8 bases respectively, with 26 bases between them. CDR3 size: 17 residues. Germline V CDR1 and CDR2: SGHAT, FQNNGV. Written as DNA, the CDR3 is TGTGCCAGCAGCTCCAGGAGCGGACAGTTGAGTTCATCGGAAGCTTTCTTT. This codes for CASSSRSGQLSSSEAFF.

The gene calls are TRBV15 and TRBJ2-7, with D perhaps matching TRBD2 (5 bases). The CDR3 has 15 amino acids. Germline CDR1 reads LNHNV; CDR2 reads YYDKDF (reference sequence). V was cut by 0 bases and J by 0 bases, with 9 bases left in between. The CDR3 sequence: CATSRDSAGSYEQYF. As DNA, the CDR3 is TGTGCCACCAGCAGAGATTCTGCGGGCTCCTACGAGCAGTACTTC.

This clone was observed once. CDR3 in amino acids: CASNPLGGGNEQFF. In DNA, the CDR3 is TGTGCCAGCAACCCCCTAGGGGGGGGGAATGAGCAGTTCTTC. This chain links TRBV7-8 with TRBJ2-1; the D gene is possibly TRBD2 (7 bases). There are 14 residues in the CDR3. The germline CDR1 and CDR2 sequences are SGHVS and FQNEAQ. The V and J ends lost 7 bases and 7 bases respectively, with 17 bases between them.

The chain links TRBV9 to TRBJ2-1, with D maybe TRBD2 (5 bases). V was shortened by 0 bases and J by 0 bases, with 10 bases between the two germline ends. There are 16 residues in the CDR3. Germline values: CDR1 SGDLS, CDR2 YYNGEE. This CDR3 reads CASSVVARGSYNEQFF. The CDR3 nucleotides read TGTGCCAGCAGCGTAGTAGCCCGGGGCTCCTACAATGAGCAGTTCTTC.

The rearrangement joins TRBV19 to TRBJ1-5, with D unresolved. Trimming shortened V by 7 bases and J by 5 bases, and 12 bases separated the two germline ends. This CDR3 contains 13 residues. The V gene's germline CDR1 is LNHDA and CDR2 SQIVND (reference sequence). In nucleotides, the CDR3 is TGTGCCAGTACCAGCACGGGTTATCAGCCCCAGCATTTT. Encoded protein: CASTSTGYQPQHF.

V gene TRBV5-6 combines with J gene TRBJ1-2, with 7 positions matching TRBD1. The CDR3 covers 15 residues. CDR1 SGHDT and CDR2 YYEEEE come from the germline V gene. Trimming cost V 3 bases and J 5 bases; bases outside gene matches: 10. CDR3 sequence reads: CASSSGTEPVYGYTF. The CDR3 DNA reads TGTGCCAGCAGCTCCGGGACAGAACCAGTTTATGGCTACACCTTC.

This clone has just one count. V is TRBV6-5 and J is TRBJ1-1; D gene ambiguous. The CDR3 covers 10 residues. The germline V gene encodes CDR1 MNHEY and CDR2 SVGAGI. Trimming shortened V by 8 bases and J by 4 bases, and 5 bases separated the two germline ends. The CDR3, as DNA: TGTGCCAGCGGTGGCACTGAAGCTTTCTTT. Protein sequence: CASGGTEAFF.

The V call is TRBV11-1, the J call TRBJ2-7; TRBD1 agrees at 8 bases. Germline loops: CDR1 SGHAT, CDR2 FQDESV (reference sequence). The trim removed 2 bases at V and 1 base at J, leaving 1 base unmatched. CDR3 length: 14 residues. CDR3 sequence reads: CASSLQGASYEQYF. The CDR3 DNA is TGTGCCAGCAGCTTACAGGGGGCATCCTACGAGCAGTACTTC.

The chain joins TRBV6-5 to TRBJ2-5; D may be TRBD1 or TRBD2 (6 bases each). CDR3 length: 13 amino acids. Germline values: CDR1 MNHEY, CDR2 SVGAGI. Trimming removed 5 bases from V and 7 bases from J, with 14 bases in between. The CDR3 reads CASSQTGGVTQYF. The CDR3, as DNA: TGTGCCAGCAGTCAGACAGGAGGGGTGACCCAGTACTTC.

The chain combines TRBV6-1 with TRBJ1-5; D call uncertain. The CDR3 spans 14 residues. CDR1 is MNHNS and CDR2 is SASEGT in the germline V gene. The V gene lost 6 bases and the J gene lost 3 bases, with 12 bases spanning the gap. The CDR3 spells CASRVGRINQPQHF. The CDR3, as DNA: TGTGCCAGCAGGGTAGGGAGGATCAATCAGCCCCAGCATTTT.

The chain recombines TRBV18 with TRBJ1-3; tentative D call: TRBD1 (5 bases). The germline V gene has CDR1 KGHSH and CDR2 LQKENI. Trimming took 3 bases from V and 0 from J, leaving 12 bases between them. The CDR3 is 16 residues long. In DNA, the CDR3 is TGTGCCAGCTCACCGGGGCCCTTCTACTCTGGAAACACCATATATTTT. Protein product: CASSPGPFYSGNTIYF.

J is TRBJ1-2 and V is TRBV7-9, with unresolved D. V gave up 7 bases and J gave up 6 bases, with 18 bases separating them. This CDR3 comprises 14 residues. Looked up from germline, CDR1 is SEHNR and CDR2 is FQNEAQ (reference sequence). CDR3 in amino acids: CASTPTRVDDGYTF. CDR3 DNA sequence: TGTGCCAGCACCCCTACCCGGGTTGATGATGGCTACACCTTC.

The chain combines TRBV7-3 with TRBJ2-3; TRBD2 agrees at 8 bases. The CDR3 is made up of 15 amino acids. Germline lookup yields CDR1 SGHTA and CDR2 FQGTGA. The junction had 3 bases not matched to a gene; V was cut back by 0 bases and J by 4 bases. DNA for the CDR3: TGTGCCAGCAGCTTAACCGGGGGGGTGGCAGATACGCAGTATTTT. This translates into CASSLTGGVADTQYF.

V and J are TRBV2 and TRBJ2-1; D remains unclear. The CDR3 length is 16 residues. Per the germline V gene, CDR1 is SNHLY and CDR2 is FYNNEI. The V end lost 2 bases, the J end lost 0 bases, and 11 bases lay between the germline ends. CDR3 protein: CASSETRPSSYNEQFF. CDR3 in DNA: TGTGCCAGCAGTGAAACCAGGCCGAGCTCCTACAATGAGCAGTTCTTC.

This chain uses TRBV11-3 with TRBJ1-4; D is possibly TRBD1 (6 bases). CDR1 is SGHNT and CDR2 is YENEEA in the germline V gene. V was clipped by 5 bases and J by 5 bases, with 15 bases between them. The CDR3 is 15 residues long. For the CDR3, the DNA is TGTGCCAGCAGCGACCGGAGGGGGGCGAATGAAAAACTGTTTTTT. This translates into CASSDRRGANEKLFF.

V usage is TRBV25-1 and J usage is TRBJ1-4; unclear D gene. This CDR3 is built from 13 residues. Looked up from germline, CDR1 is MGHDK and CDR2 is SYGVNS. V dropped 5 bases and J dropped 7 bases, with 11 bases sitting between them. The CDR3 DNA reads as TGTGCCAGCAGTCCCCACGCGCTTGAAAAACTGTTTTTT. This sequence encodes CASSPHALEKLFF.

Regarding this clone: A read error may produce the germline difference seen at one junction end. The chain combines TRBV11-2 with TRBJ1-2; D ambiguous. This CDR3 has 15 residues. Looked up from germline, CDR1 is SGHAT and CDR2 is FQNNGV. In nucleotides, the CDR3 is TGTGCCAGCAGCTCTCTGCTCCCGCGTGGCTATGGCTACGCCTTC. Residues: CASSSLLPRGYGYAF.

The chain employs TRBV7-3 and TRBJ2-7; D possibly corresponds to TRBD1 (5 bases). The CDR3 is 14 residues long. CDR1 SGHTA and CDR2 FQGTGA come from the germline V gene. Deletions cut 3 bases from V and 2 bases from J, with 11 bases between. CDR3 sequence (DNA): TGTGCCAGCAGCTTCGGGCAGGGCCCCTACGAGCAGTACTTC. This sequence encodes CASSFGQGPYEQYF.

The V and J genes are TRBV30 and TRBJ1-6; D is perhaps TRBD1 (5 bases). Germline CDR1 and CDR2: GTSNPN and SVGIG (reference sequence). The CDR3 totals 14 residues. Trimming pared 2 bases from V and 11 bases from J, leaving 16 bases between. CDR3 nucleotide sequence: TGTGCCTGGAGTTCAGGGCGGGGGGTACCACCCCTCCACTTT. Its protein product is CAWSSGRGVPPLHF.

The chain couples TRBV4-1 to TRBJ1-6, with D possibly matching TRBD1 (5 bases). CDR1 and CDR2 from the germline V gene are MGHRA and YSYEKL. This CDR3 contains 17 residues. V was cut by 0 bases and J by 6 bases, with 15 bases left in between. The DNA of the CDR3 is TGCGCCAGCAGCCAAGATGCCGGGGACCTTGGTAATTCACCCCTCCACTTT. Protein sequence: CASSQDAGDLGNSPLHF.

The V and J genes are TRBV7-2 and TRBJ2-5; D uncertain. Germline CDR1 reads SGHTA; CDR2 reads FQGNSA. There are 12 residues in the CDR3. V was trimmed by 5 bases and J by 5 bases, leaving 9 bases between them. The CDR3 coding sequence is TGTGCCAGCAGCCTGCTGGGGGAGACCCAGTACTTC. Residues: CASSLLGETQYF.

The gene calls are TRBV11-1 and TRBJ2-1, with TRBD1 identical over 10 bases. Trimming took 2 bases from V and 9 from J; bases not matched to a gene: 10. The V gene's germline CDR1 is SGHAT and CDR2 FQDESV (reference sequence). The CDR3 has 16 residues. CDR3 nucleotides: TGTGCCAGCAGCTTACCGACAGGGGGCTTTATAGGTGAGCAGTTCTTC. Amino acid sequence: CASSLPTGGFIGEQFF.

CDR3 DNA sequence: TGTGCCAGCTCTCAACAGGGGGCTGATGGCTACACCTTC. It specifies CASSQQGADGYTF. This chain links TRBV18 with TRBJ1-2; the match to TRBD1 covers 9 bases. With V trimmed by 6 bases and J by 6 bases, 5 bases remained unmatched. The germline V gene has CDR1 KGHSH and CDR2 LQKENI. The CDR3 length is 13 residues. The full variable domain, in which reference TRBV18 and TRBJ1-2 provide the parts outside the CDR3, is NAGVMQNPRHLVRRRGQEARLRCSPMKGHSHVYWYRQLPEEGLKFMVYLQKENIIDESGMPKERFSAEFPKEGPSILRIQQVVRGDSAAYFCASSQQGADGYTFGSGTRLTVV.

Only one count was recorded for this clone. The rearrangement uses TRBV7-3 and TRBJ2-3; 10 bases agree with TRBD1. The CDR3 consists of 15 residues. Germline CDR1 SGHTA, CDR2 FQGTGA. V was pared by 3 bases and J by 4 bases, with 4 bases of the junction left unmatched. CDR3 in DNA: TGTGCCAGCAGCTTTTCAGGACAGGGGGCAGATACGCAGTATTTT. The encoded protein is CASSFSGQGADTQYF. Full variable domain (outside the CDR3, taken from reference TRBV7-3 and TRBJ2-3): GAGVSQTPSNKVTEKGKYVELRCDPISGHTALYWYRQSLGQGPEFLIYFQGTGAADDSGLPNDRFFAVRPEGSVSTLKIQRTERGDSAVYLCASSFSGQGADTQYFGPGTRLTVL.

The chain uses TRBV20-1 and TRBJ2-7; TRBD1 is a possible D gene (6 bases). V lost 6 bases and J 7 bases, leaving 13 bases between the germline ends. The CDR3 covers 11 residues. CDR1 and CDR2 (germline): DFQATT, SNEGSKA (reference sequence). Here the CDR3 reads CSAQGQREQYF. Here the CDR3 DNA reads TGCAGTGCCCAAGGACAGCGGGAGCAGTACTTC.

This CDR3 is CASSLTGAYDTEAFF. The CDR3 region has the DNA TGTGCCAGCAGTTTAACAGGGGCCTACGACACTGAAGCTTTCTTT. The chain couples TRBV6-5 to TRBJ1-1; TRBD1 matches at 7 bases. The CDR3 is made up of 15 amino acids. Looked up from germline, CDR1 is MNHEY and CDR2 is SVGAGI. Trimming removed 4 bases from V and 3 bases from J; junction bases left unmatched: 8.

This chain joins TRBV7-2 and TRBJ1-2; maybe TRBD1 (5 bases). The V end was cut by 7 bases, the J end by 2 bases, with 14 bases between. Germline-derived CDR1 and CDR2 are SGHTA and FQGNSA. The CDR3 runs to 14 residues. The CDR3 nucleotides read TGTGCCAGCATCTCGGGACCTGGGAACTATGGCTACACCTTC. As protein: CASISGPGNYGYTF.